Listed here are 8 T cell receptor beta chains from one sample, sequenced in a study of T-cell memory formation after mild COVID-19. TCRdb analysed the 5' RACE reads with MiXCR anew, one entry per CDR3 protein. The data show some 210,000 distinct CDR3 sequences, under 30% seen once. Sequenced sample: PBMCs or a T cell subset sorted from them (not recorded which). The source is an adult woman who had mild COVID-19 (a few samples of this study predate the infection). Cell type and time point are not known.

The chain is built from TRBV15 and TRBJ2-7, with 7 bases that match TRBD1. V trimming: 0 bases; J trimming: 6 bases; junction bases outside the gene matches: 8. This CDR3 is 15 amino acids long. Germline V lookup: CDR1 LNHNV, CDR2 YYDKDF (reference sequence). In DNA, the CDR3 is TGTGCCACCAGCAGAGATACAGGGGCGATGGGCGAGCAGTACTTC. It codes for CATSRDTGAMGEQYF.

V gene TRBV11-2 combines with J gene TRBJ1-4, with D possibly being TRBD1 (5 bases). In germline, CDR1 is SGHAT, CDR2 FQNNGV. This CDR3 contains 13 residues. Trimming cost V 7 bases and J 7 bases, with 13 bases left between them. The CDR3 DNA follows: TGTGCCAGCACCCTCGGGGGGAGTGAAAAACTGTTTTTT. It is translated as CASTLGGSEKLFF. Full variable domain (missing parts from reference TRBV11-2 and TRBJ1-4): EAGVAQSPRYKIIEKRQSVAFWCNPISGHATLYWYQQILGQGPKLLIQFQNNGVVDDSQLPKDRFSAERLKGVDSTLKIQPAKLEDSAVYLCASTLGGSEKLFFGSGTQLSVL.

V gene TRBV7-9 combines with J gene TRBJ2-2; 9 bases fit TRBD1. Germline V CDR1 and CDR2: SEHNR, FQNEAQ (reference sequence). V gave up 4 bases and J gave up 4 bases; unmatched junction bases: 7. The CDR3 loop spans 16 amino acids. CDR3 bases: TGTGCCAGCAGCTCTTGGACAGGGGCGAGCACCGGGGAGCTGTTTTTT. Translated: CASSSWTGASTGELFF.

The V gene is TRBV12-3 or TRBV12-4, the J gene TRBJ2-1; 12 bases match TRBD2. The V gene end was trimmed by 7 bases and the J gene end by 6 bases; junction bases not matched to a gene: 7. CDR3 length: 15 amino acids. The CDR3 sequence: CASNLLAGGLNEQFF. CDR3 nucleotide sequence: TGTGCCAGCAACCTACTAGCGGGAGGACTCAATGAGCAGTTCTTC.

The gene calls are TRBV7-3 and TRBJ2-3, with D hard to call. Germline V gene lookup returns CDR1 SGHTA and CDR2 FQGTGA. The germline V and J ends were trimmed by 0 bases and 1 base, with 8 bases remaining between them. The CDR3 is 15 amino acids. The CDR3 here is CASSLTVDRTDTQYF. DNA of the CDR3: TGTGCCAGCAGCTTAACAGTGGATCGCACAGATACGCAGTATTTT.

This clonotype was observed a few times. This sequence joins TRBV7-6 and TRBJ2-3; 12 bases are shared with TRBD2. CDR1 is SGHVS and CDR2 is FNYEAQ in the germline V gene. The CDR3 contains 16 residues. V shed 5 bases and J 2 bases; nucleotides not matched to a gene: 5. In DNA, the CDR3 is TGTGCCAGCAGCCTAACTAGCGGGGGGCACACAGATACGCAGTATTTT. Protein sequence: CASSLTSGGHTDTQYF.

The chain employs TRBV5-1 and TRBJ2-3; D unclear. V lost 1 base, J lost 2 bases, and 5 bases lay in between. Germline lookup yields CDR1 SGHRS and CDR2 YFSETQ. This CDR3 is built from 13 residues. CDR3 in amino acids: CASSLSYTDTQYF. The CDR3 DNA reads as TGCGCCAGCAGCTTGTCGTACACAGATACGCAGTATTTT.

The chain carries TRBV12-3 or TRBV12-4 and TRBJ2-1; 8 nucleotides line up with TRBD1. This CDR3 has 16 residues. After removal of 5 bases from V and 0 bases from J, the junction contained 6 bases not matched to a gene. The CDR3 coding sequence is TGTGCCAGCAGTCCCGGGACAGGTAGCTCCTACAATGAGCAGTTCTTC. This gives the protein CASSPGTGSSYNEQFF.